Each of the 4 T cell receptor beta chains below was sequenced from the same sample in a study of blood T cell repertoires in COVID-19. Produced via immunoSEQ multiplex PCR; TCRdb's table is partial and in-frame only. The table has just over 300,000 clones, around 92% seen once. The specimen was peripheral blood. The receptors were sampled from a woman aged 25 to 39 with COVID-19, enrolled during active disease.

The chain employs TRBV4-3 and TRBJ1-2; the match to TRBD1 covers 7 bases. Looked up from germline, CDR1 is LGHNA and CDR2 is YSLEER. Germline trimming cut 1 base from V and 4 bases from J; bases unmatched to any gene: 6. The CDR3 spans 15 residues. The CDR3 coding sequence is TGCGCCAGCAGCCAAGGTCGGCCAGGGGGCTATGGCTACACCTTC. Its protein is CASSQGRPGGYGYTF.

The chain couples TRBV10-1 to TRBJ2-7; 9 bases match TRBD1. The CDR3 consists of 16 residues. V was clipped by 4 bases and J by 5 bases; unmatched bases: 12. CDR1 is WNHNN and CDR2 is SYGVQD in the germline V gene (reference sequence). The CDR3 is CASSVTRDRVENEQYV. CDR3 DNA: TGCGCCAGCAGTGTGACGCGGGACAGGGTCGAGAACGAGCAGTACGTC.

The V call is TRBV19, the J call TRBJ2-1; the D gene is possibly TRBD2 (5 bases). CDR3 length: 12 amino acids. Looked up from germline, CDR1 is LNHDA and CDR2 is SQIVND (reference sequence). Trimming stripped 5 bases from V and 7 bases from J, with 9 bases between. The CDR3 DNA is TGTGCCAGTAGTCCACCGGGGAATGAGCAGTTCTTC. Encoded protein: CASSPPGNEQFF.

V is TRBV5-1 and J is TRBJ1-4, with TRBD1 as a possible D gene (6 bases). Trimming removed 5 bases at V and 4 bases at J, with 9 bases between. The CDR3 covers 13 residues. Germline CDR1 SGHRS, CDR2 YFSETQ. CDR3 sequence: CASRSQGNEKLFF. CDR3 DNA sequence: TGCGCCAGCAGATCACAGGGTAATGAAAAACTGTTTTTT.